Below are 20 T cell receptor beta chains sequenced from a single sample in a study of cytomegalovirus exposure and HLA in healthy donors. The PCR made use of 60 Vbeta and 13 Jbeta primers. Repertoires were generated with immunoSEQ multiplex PCR, while TCRdb's copy carries only in-frame clones and drops some. The data contain 100,000 to 120,000 clones, more than 70% of them singletons. Input material: PBMCs. The receptors were sampled from a woman between 55 and 75 years old in good health and CMV-seropositive.

The chain combines TRBV12-5 with TRBJ2-7; D unresolved. The ends were cut back, 4 bases at V and 3 bases at J, with 13 bases in the middle. CDR1 is LGHNT and CDR2 is FRNRAP in the germline V gene. This CDR3 has 14 amino acids. CDR3 in DNA: TGTGCTAGTGGTTCCCATGTTAACTACTACGAGCAGTACTTC. Its translation is CASGSHVNYYEQYF.

The chain recombines TRBV6-4 with TRBJ2-5, with D possibly TRBD1 on 5 matching bases. Trimming took off 3 bases at V and 1 base at J, with 9 bases between the two ends. CDR1 is MRHNA and CDR2 is SNTAGT in the germline V gene. The CDR3 extends over 14 amino acids. CDR3 residues: CASSERGPQETQYF. CDR3 DNA sequence: TGTGCCAGCAGTGAAAGGGGCCCCCAAGAGACCCAGTACTTC.

V is TRBV5-1 and J is TRBJ2-7; weak D call: TRBD2 (5 bases). The germline V gene encodes CDR1 SGHRS and CDR2 YFSETQ. CDR3 length equals 14 residues. V lost 1 base to trimming and J lost 7 bases, with 15 bases between them. The CDR3 sequence: CASSLWLAGREQYF. DNA for the CDR3: TGCGCCAGCAGCTTGTGGCTAGCTGGCCGAGAGCAGTACTTC.

V gene TRBV5-4 combines with J gene TRBJ2-1, with TRBD1 as a possible D gene (9 bases). Germline V gives CDR1 SGHNT, CDR2 YYREEE (reference sequence). V was pared by 8 bases and J by 9 bases, with 24 bases between. This CDR3 is built from 15 residues. The CDR3, as DNA: TGTGCCAGTCACCGGGGGGGACAGGGTTCGGGTGAGCAGTTCTTC. Translating it yields CASHRGGQGSGEQFF.

This chain joins TRBV4-1 and TRBJ1-4; 9 bases are shared with TRBD1. Per germline, CDR1 MGHRA and CDR2 YSYEKL. V gave up 7 bases and J gave up 8 bases; unmatched junction bases: 11. This CDR3 has 15 residues. Written as DNA, the CDR3 is TGCGCCAGCATGGACAGGGGAGGTCGTTCAGAAAAACTGTTTTTT. It codes for CASMDRGGRSEKLFF.

The V and J genes are TRBV10-2 and TRBJ2-5, with TRBD1 identical over 9 bases. Gene TRBJ2-7 matches the end of the DNA better, so the J call may be wrong. Germline lookup yields CDR1 WSHSY and CDR2 SAAADI. The CDR3 length is 14 residues. The CDR3 reads CASSDGQGRYEQYF. CDR3 sequence (DNA): TGCGCCAGCAGTGACGGACAGGGGCGGTACGAGCAGTACTTC.

This clone was seen a handful of times. The chain combines TRBV6-6 with TRBJ1-2, with D perhaps matching TRBD1 (5 bases). Germline-derived CDR1 and CDR2 are MNHNY and SVGAGI (reference sequence). The CDR3 sequence is 14 residues long. V was clipped by 8 bases and J by 7 bases, with 20 bases between them. In DNA form, the CDR3 reads TGTGCCAGCGGGGGGTTGGGCGGGGAAGGTGGCTACACCTTC. Translated, it gives CASGGLGGEGGYTF.

As regards this clone: At one boundary the junction diverges from the germline segment, which might be a read error. In the same sample, other DNA sequences code for this CDR3. V and J are TRBV5-1 and TRBJ2-6, with 9 bases aligning to TRBD1. Germline V gene sequence: CDR1 SGHRS, CDR2 YFSETQ. The CDR3 length is 13 residues. CDR3 bases: TGCGCCAGCAGCAGGGACAGGGCCAACGTCTTGACTTTC. This codes for CASSRDRANVLTF. The complete variable domain, with remaining parts taken from reference TRBV5-1 and TRBJ2-6, reads KAGVTQTPRYLIKTRGQQVTLSCSPISGHRSVSWYQQTPGQGLQFLFEYFSETQRNKGNFPGRFSGRQFSNSRSEMNVSTLELGDSALYLCASSRDRANVLTFGAGSRLTVL.

The chain links TRBV7-2 to TRBJ2-3; TRBD2 aligns across 11 bases. The CDR3 is 15 amino acids. After removal of 5 bases from V and 2 bases from J, the junction contained 3 bases not matched to a gene. Germline V lookup: CDR1 SGHTA, CDR2 FQGNSA. The CDR3 is CASSLLAGVTDTQYF. The CDR3 DNA is TGTGCCAGCAGCCTACTAGCGGGAGTCACAGATACGCAGTATTTT.

The chain joins TRBV5-1 to TRBJ2-7; 9 positions agree with TRBD2. The CDR3 spans 14 residues. The germline V gene encodes CDR1 SGHRS and CDR2 YFSETQ. Losses at the gene ends were 4 bases for V and 2 bases for J; bases not matched to a gene: 4. This CDR3 reads CASSGSGSAYEQYF. CDR3 coding DNA: TGCGCCAGCAGCGGTAGCGGGAGTGCCTACGAGCAGTACTTC.

This rearrangement joins TRBV29-1 to TRBJ1-1; 8 bases align to TRBD1. V was clipped by 7 bases and J by 3 bases; unmatched bases: 10. The CDR3 is 14 amino acids. The germline V gene has CDR1 SQVTM and CDR2 ANQGSEA. In nucleotides, the CDR3 is TGCAGCGGACAGGGGACCAATGGGGACACTGAAGCTTTCTTT. Translated: CSGQGTNGDTEAFF. The full variable domain, completed using reference TRBV29-1 and TRBJ1-1, is SAVISQKPSRDICQRGTSLTIQCQVDSQVTMMFWYRQQPGQSLTLIATANQGSEATYESGFVIDKFPISRPNLTFSTLTVSNMSPEDSSIYLCSGQGTNGDTEAFFGQGTRLTVV.

The rearrangement uses TRBV7-9 and TRBJ1-1; D not resolved. V lost 0 bases, J lost 2 bases, and 16 bases lay in between. The CDR3 loop spans 17 amino acids. Looked up from germline, CDR1 is SEHNR and CDR2 is FQNEAQ (reference sequence). The CDR3, as DNA: TGTGCCAGCAGCTTAGCGCTAAGTACCGGGAGAAACACTGAAGCTTTCTTT. It yields the protein CASSLALSTGRNTEAFF.

The chain combines TRBV29-1 with TRBJ2-7; D not resolved. V was shortened by 1 base and J by 5 bases, with 12 bases between the two germline ends. The CDR3 runs to 13 residues. CDR1 and CDR2 from the germline V gene are SQVTM and ANQGSEA. CDR3 sequence reads: CSVEATISDEQYF. The CDR3 bases are TGCAGCGTTGAAGCGACAATATCGGACGAGCAGTACTTC.

This sequence joins TRBV4-1 and TRBJ2-7; D may be TRBD1 (6 bases). This CDR3 contains 16 residues. Per the germline V gene, CDR1 is MGHRA and CDR2 is YSYEKL. The V end lost 1 base, the J end lost 2 bases, and 15 bases lay between the germline ends. DNA for the CDR3: TGCGCCAGCAGCCAAGGGGGACACCCGAGCGCCTACGAGCAGTACTTC. Its protein is CASSQGGHPSAYEQYF.

J is TRBJ1-1 and V is TRBV19, with 9 bases that match TRBD1. This CDR3 has 14 residues. The germline CDR1 and CDR2 sequences are LNHDA and SQIVND (reference sequence). V was clipped by 5 bases and J by 7 bases; unmatched bases: 8. The CDR3 reads CASSHRGQGNEAFF. In nucleotides, the CDR3 is TGTGCCAGTAGTCACAGAGGACAGGGGAATGAAGCTTTCTTT.

V is TRBV9 and J is TRBJ2-3; 9 bases are a match to TRBD1. V was pared by 1 base and J by 3 bases, with 6 bases of the junction left unmatched. Germline V CDR1 and CDR2: SGDLS, YYNGEE. The CDR3 is 16 amino acids. CDR3 bases: TGTGCCAGCAGCGTACAACAGGGGGCCATTACAGATACGCAGTATTTT. Translated, it gives CASSVQQGAITDTQYF.

The CDR3 reads CASYLRGQSNTEAFF. CDR3 nucleotide sequence: TGTGCCAGCTACCTCAGGGGTCAGTCGAACACTGAAGCTTTCTTT. V and J are TRBV27 and TRBJ1-1, with a possible D match to TRBD1 (6 bases). Germline CDR1 MNHEY, CDR2 SMNVEV (reference sequence). The CDR3 length is 15 residues. The V and J ends lost 8 bases and 1 base respectively, with 17 bases between them.

This rearrangement joins TRBV11-3 to TRBJ1-1, with 7 bases that match TRBD1. V was clipped by 5 bases and J by 6 bases; unmatched bases: 15. The CDR3 consists of 16 residues. In germline, CDR1 is SGHNT, CDR2 YENEEA. The CDR3 DNA is TGTGCCAGCAGCCCCGGCGGCGACAGGGTCAACGCTGAAGCTTTCTTT. Its protein product is CASSPGGDRVNAEAFF.

The chain uses TRBV10-3 and TRBJ2-5; weak D call: TRBD2 (6 bases). V was trimmed by 2 bases and J by 4 bases, leaving 8 bases between them. This CDR3 contains 13 residues. CDR1 ENHRY and CDR2 SYGVKD come from the germline V gene. The CDR3 sequence is CAISERERETQYF. In nucleotides, the CDR3 is TGTGCCATCAGTGAGCGGGAGCGAGAGACCCAGTACTTC.

V is TRBV10-3 and J is TRBJ2-1; TRBD1 matches 7 bases. This CDR3 has 19 residues. Trimming at V came to 0 bases and at J to 4 bases, leaving 15 bases not matched to a gene. Germline V gene lookup returns CDR1 ENHRY and CDR2 SYGVKD. CDR3 sequence (DNA): TGTGCCATCAGTGAGTCTCAGGATCAGGGGACAGCCCCATACAATGAGCAGTTCTTC. It translates to CAISESQDQGTAPYNEQFF.